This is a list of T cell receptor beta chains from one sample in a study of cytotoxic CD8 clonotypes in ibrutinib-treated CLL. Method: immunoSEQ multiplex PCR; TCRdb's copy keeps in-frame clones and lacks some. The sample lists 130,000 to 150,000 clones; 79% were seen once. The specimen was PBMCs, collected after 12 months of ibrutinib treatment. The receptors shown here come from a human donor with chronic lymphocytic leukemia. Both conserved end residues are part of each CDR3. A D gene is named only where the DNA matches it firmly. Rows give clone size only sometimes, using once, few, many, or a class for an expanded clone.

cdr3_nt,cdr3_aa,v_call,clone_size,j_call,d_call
TGTGCCAGCAGCTCCGGACAGACGTTAGGGACCCAGTACTTC,CASSSGQTLGTQYF,TRBV7-9,-,TRBJ2-5,-
TGTGCCAGCAGTGCGGGACAGGGGGCTCCCTATGGCTACACCTTC,CASSAGQGAPYGYTF,TRBV6-1,-,TRBJ1-2,TRBD1
TGTGCCAGCAATCGACAGTTGGGAGAGACCCAGTACTTC,CASNRQLGETQYF,TRBV2,-,TRBJ2-5,-
TGTGCCAGCAGCGTACGGGATTTGGGGTACACTGAAGCTTTCTTT,CASSVRDLGYTEAFF,TRBV5-4,once,TRBJ1-1,-
TGTGCCAGCAGCAAAAACCAGGGGGCGTATGGCTACACCTTC,CASSKNQGAYGYTF,TRBV9,-,TRBJ1-2,TRBD1
TGTGCCAGCAGTTCCCCTCAGGGGGCGGGGGGCTACACCTTC,CASSSPQGAGGYTF,TRBV6-5,-,TRBJ1-2,TRBD1
TGCGCCAGCAGCCATGGGACTGCCTCCTACGAGCAGTACTTC,CASSHGTASYEQYF,TRBV4-3,-,TRBJ2-7,-
TGTGCCATCAGTGTTGCTAGCGGGAGCACAGATACGCAGTATTTT,CAISVASGSTDTQYF,TRBV10-3,-,TRBJ2-3,TRBD2
TGTGCCACCAGCAGAGGAGGAGGGGGGAACACTGAAGCTTTCTTT,CATSRGGGGNTEAFF,TRBV15,-,TRBJ1-1,-
TGTGCCAGCAGCATGTCCTACGAGCAGTACTTC,CASSMSYEQYF,TRBV11-2,-,TRBJ2-7,-
TGTGCCTGCCCAGGTGGGGTCGGGGCCGGGGAGCTGTTTTTT,CACPGGVGAGELFF,TRBV30,-,TRBJ2-2,-
TGTGCCTGGAGTGTACCCGGGGACTCTGAGCAGTTCTTC,CAWSVPGDSEQFF,TRBV30,once,TRBJ2-1,-
TGTGCCAGCAGTCCCGGACGCAATCAGCCCCAGCATTTT,CASSPGRNQPQHF,TRBV6-6,-,TRBJ1-5,-
TGTGCCAGTAGTGAAAGGGGGCTCGACACCGGGGAGCTGTTTTTT,CASSERGLDTGELFF,TRBV19,few,TRBJ2-2,TRBD1
TGTGCCAGCAGTTTATTAATGGCGGGAGGAGGCAATGAGCAGTTCTTC,CASSLLMAGGGNEQFF,TRBV27,-,TRBJ2-1,TRBD2
TGTGCCAGCAGCCAACAGGGGCGTCATGGCTATGGCTACACCTTC,CASSQQGRHGYGYTF,TRBV27,-,TRBJ1-2,TRBD1
TGCGCCAGCAGCTTGGACTTGCGACGGACAGGGGGCAATGAGCAGTTCTTC,CASSLDLRRTGGNEQFF,TRBV5-1,-,TRBJ2-1,TRBD1
TGTGCCAGCAGTTTTGGACAGGGTTCCTACGAGCAGTACTTC,CASSFGQGSYEQYF,TRBV6-5,-,TRBJ2-7,TRBD1
TGTGCCAGGGACTCTGGGGCCAACGTCCTGACTTTC,CARDSGANVLTF,TRBV7-9,few,TRBJ2-6,-
TGTGCCAGCAGCTTAGGGCGCGGCGGGCAGCCCCAGCATTTT,CASSLGRGGQPQHF,TRBV7-9,-,TRBJ1-5,-
TGTGCCAGCAGTCCGTTCGACGCGAGGGCTAACTATGGCTACACCTTC,CASSPFDARANYGYTF,TRBV28,-,TRBJ1-2,-
TGTGCCATCAGTGAGTCCTACCGTGAGGGACAGGGATGGGTGCCGTCCTACGAGCAGTACTTC,CAISESYREGQGWVPSYEQYF,TRBV10-3,-,TRBJ2-7,TRBD1
TGTGCCAGCTCACCTGCCGACAGTCAGCCCCAGCATTTT,CASSPADSQPQHF,TRBV18,few,TRBJ1-5,-
TGTGCCAGCAGCCGGGGACAAACTAGCGGTAGCACAGATACGCAGTATTTT,CASSRGQTSGSTDTQYF,TRBV11-3,-,TRBJ2-3,TRBD2
TGTGCCAGCACCCCGGGCGGCTATGGCTACACCTTC,CASTPGGYGYTF,TRBV28,-,TRBJ1-2,-
TGTGCCAGCAGCTTAGACCCAGGGCGCACAGATACGCAGTATTTT,CASSLDPGRTDTQYF,TRBV7-9,-,TRBJ2-3,-
TGCGCCAGCAGCCAAGGGGGTTTCACCGGGGAGCTGTTTTTT,CASSQGGFTGELFF,TRBV4-3,few,TRBJ2-2,-
TGCAGCGTTGAAGAGGGGAATGAGCAGTTCTTC,CSVEEGNEQFF,TRBV29-1,-,TRBJ2-1,-
TGTGCCAGCAGCTTAAAGCCGGGAATTGAGCAGTTCTTC,CASSLKPGIEQFF,TRBV7-6,-,TRBJ2-1,-
TGTGCCAGCAGCCTTGGACAGGGCGGGACCTACGAGCAGTACTTC,CASSLGQGGTYEQYF,TRBV7-2,-,TRBJ2-7,TRBD1
TGTGCCAGCAGTCAAGGACTAGCGGGAACCACCGGGGAGCTGTTTTTT,CASSQGLAGTTGELFF,TRBV28,few,TRBJ2-2,TRBD2
TGCAGCGTTGAACAGGGGGTGGGCGAGCAGTACTTC,CSVEQGVGEQYF,TRBV29-1,-,TRBJ2-7,TRBD1
TGTGCCTGGAGTGTAGTAAAACACCCGAACGGCGAGCAGTACTTC,CAWSVVKHPNGEQYF,TRBV30,-,TRBJ2-7,-
TGTGCCAGTAGTACCCACGACAGTTCTTATGGCTACACCTTC,CASSTHDSSYGYTF,TRBV19,-,TRBJ1-2,-
TGTGCCAGTACCACGGACAGGTTCTACACAGATACGCAGTATTTT,CASTTDRFYTDTQYF,TRBV19,-,TRBJ2-3,TRBD1
TGTGCCAGCAGCTTTCGGAACACTGAAGCTTTCTTT,CASSFRNTEAFF,TRBV5-5,-,TRBJ1-1,-
TGTGCCAGCAGTCCACGGGGGGGAGAGACCCAGTACTTC,CASSPRGGETQYF,TRBV27,-,TRBJ2-5,TRBD2
TGTGCCTGCAGACTAGCGGCCTACACAGATACGCAGTATTTT,CACRLAAYTDTQYF,TRBV30,-,TRBJ2-3,TRBD2
TGTGCCAGCAGCTTAGCGAAGCTGGGACCGATAGGTTCCCGAATGAACACTGAAGCTTTCTTT,CASSLAKLGPIGSRMNTEAFF,TRBV7-2,-,TRBJ1-1,-
TGCGCCAGCAAATCGACAGGGGCGTCTGGAAACACCATATATTTT,CASKSTGASGNTIYF,TRBV5-1,-,TRBJ1-3,TRBD1